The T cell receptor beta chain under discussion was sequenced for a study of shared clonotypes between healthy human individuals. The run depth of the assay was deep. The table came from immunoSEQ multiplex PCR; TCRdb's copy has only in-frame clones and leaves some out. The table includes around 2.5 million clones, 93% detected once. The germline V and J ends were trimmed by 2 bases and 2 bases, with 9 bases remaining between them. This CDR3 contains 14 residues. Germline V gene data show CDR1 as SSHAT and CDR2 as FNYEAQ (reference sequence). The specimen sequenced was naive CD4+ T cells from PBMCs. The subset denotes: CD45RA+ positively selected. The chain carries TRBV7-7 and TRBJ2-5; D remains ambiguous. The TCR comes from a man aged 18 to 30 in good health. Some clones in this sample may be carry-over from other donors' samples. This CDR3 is CASSLPGGQETQYF. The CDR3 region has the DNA TGTGCCAGCAGCTTACCCGGCGGACAAGAGACCCAGTACTTC. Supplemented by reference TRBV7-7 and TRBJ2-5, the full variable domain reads GAGVSQSPRYKVTKRGQDVTLRCDPISSHATLYWYQQALGQGPEFLTYFNYEAQPDKSGLPSDRFSAERPEGSISTLTIQRTEQRDSAMYRCASSLPGGQETQYFGPGTRLLVL.